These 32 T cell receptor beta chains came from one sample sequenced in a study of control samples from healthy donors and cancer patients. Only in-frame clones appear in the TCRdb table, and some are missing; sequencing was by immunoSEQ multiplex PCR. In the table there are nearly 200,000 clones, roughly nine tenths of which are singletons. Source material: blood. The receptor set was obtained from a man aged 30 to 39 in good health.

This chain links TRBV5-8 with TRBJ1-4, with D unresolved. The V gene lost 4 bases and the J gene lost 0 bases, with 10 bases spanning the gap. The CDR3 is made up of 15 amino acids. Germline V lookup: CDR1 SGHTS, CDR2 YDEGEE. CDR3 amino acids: CASSVRHTTNEKLFF. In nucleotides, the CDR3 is TGTGCCAGCAGCGTGCGACATACAACTAATGAAAAACTGTTTTTT.

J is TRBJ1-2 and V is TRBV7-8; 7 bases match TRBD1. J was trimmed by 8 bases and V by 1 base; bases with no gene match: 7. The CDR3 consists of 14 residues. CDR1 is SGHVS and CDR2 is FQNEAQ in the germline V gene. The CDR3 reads CASSLVVQGGGYTF. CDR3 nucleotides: TGTGCCAGCAGCTTAGTAGTCCAGGGGGGAGGCTACACCTTC.

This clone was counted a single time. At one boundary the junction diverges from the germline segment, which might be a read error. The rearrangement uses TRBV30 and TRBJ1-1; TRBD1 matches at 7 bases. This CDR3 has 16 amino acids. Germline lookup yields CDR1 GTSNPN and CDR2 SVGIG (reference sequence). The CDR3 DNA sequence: TGTGCCTGGAGTGCCAGACAGGGTTATTTGAACTCTGAAGCTTTCTTT. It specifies CAWSARQGYLNSEAFF. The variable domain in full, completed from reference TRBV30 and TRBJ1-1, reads SQTIHQWPATLVQPVGSPLSLECTVEGTSNPNLYWYRQAAGRGLQLLFYSVGIGQISSEVPQNLSASRPQDRQFILSSKKLLLSDSGFYLCAWSARQGYLNSEAFFGQGTRLTVV.

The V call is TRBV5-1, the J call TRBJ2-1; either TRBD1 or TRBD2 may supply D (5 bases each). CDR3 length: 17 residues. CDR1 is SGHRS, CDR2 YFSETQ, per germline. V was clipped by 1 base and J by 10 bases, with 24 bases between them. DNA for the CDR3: TGCGCCAGCAGCTTGATTGGGGGAGAGTCTACCTCGGGGGAGCAGTTCTTC. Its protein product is CASSLIGGESTSGEQFF.

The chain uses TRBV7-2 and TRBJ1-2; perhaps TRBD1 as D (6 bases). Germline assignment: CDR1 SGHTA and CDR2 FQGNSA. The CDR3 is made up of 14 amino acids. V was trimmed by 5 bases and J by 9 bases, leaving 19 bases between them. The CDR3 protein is CASSLPQGLNSYTF. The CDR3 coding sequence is TGTGCCAGCAGCCTACCGCAGGGGTTGAATAGCTACACCTTC.

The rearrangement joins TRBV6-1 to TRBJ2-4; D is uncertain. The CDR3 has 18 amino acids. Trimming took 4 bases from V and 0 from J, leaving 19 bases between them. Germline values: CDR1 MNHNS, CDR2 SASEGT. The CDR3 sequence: CASSALGAPSLAKNIQYF. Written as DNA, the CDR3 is TGTGCCAGCAGTGCCCTCGGAGCCCCCTCTTTAGCCAAAAACATTCAGTACTTC.

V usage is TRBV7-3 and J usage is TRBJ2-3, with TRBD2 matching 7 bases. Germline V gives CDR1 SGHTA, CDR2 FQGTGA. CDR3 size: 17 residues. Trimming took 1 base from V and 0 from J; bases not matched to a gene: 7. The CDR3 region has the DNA TGTGCCAGCAGCTTAAATAGCGGGTACGCTAGCACAGATACGCAGTATTTT. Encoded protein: CASSLNSGYASTDTQYF.

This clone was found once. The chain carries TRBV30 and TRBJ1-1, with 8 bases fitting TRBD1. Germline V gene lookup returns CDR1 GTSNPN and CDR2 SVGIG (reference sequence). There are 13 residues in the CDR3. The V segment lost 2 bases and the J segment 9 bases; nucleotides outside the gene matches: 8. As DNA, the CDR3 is TGTGCCTGGAGTCGAGGACAGGGCCTCAAAGCTTTCTTT. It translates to CAWSRGQGLKAFF.

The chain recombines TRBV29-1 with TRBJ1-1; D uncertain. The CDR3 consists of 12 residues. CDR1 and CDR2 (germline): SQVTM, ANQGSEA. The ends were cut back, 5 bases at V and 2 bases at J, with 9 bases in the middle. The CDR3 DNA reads TGCAGCGTTTCTGACTTCAACACTGAAGCTTTCTTT. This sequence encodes CSVSDFNTEAFF.

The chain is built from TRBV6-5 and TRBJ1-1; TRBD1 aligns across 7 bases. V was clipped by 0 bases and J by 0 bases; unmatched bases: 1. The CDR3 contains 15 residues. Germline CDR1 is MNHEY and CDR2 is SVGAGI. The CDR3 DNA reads TGTGCCAGCAGTTACTCTCAGGGGGTGAACACTGAAGCTTTCTTT. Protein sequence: CASSYSQGVNTEAFF.

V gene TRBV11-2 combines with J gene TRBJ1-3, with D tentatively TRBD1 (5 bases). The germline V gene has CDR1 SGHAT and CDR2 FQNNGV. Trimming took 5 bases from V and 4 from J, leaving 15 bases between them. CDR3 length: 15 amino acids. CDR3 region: CASSASGTSGNTIYF. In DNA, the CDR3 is TGTGCCAGCAGCGCGAGCGGGACTTCGGGAAACACCATATATTTT.

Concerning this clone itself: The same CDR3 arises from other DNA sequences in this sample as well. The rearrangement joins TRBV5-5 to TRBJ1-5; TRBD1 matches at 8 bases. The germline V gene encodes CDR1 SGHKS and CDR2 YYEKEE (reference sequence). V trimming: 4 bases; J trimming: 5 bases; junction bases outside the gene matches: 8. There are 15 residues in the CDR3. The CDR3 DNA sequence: TGTGCCAGCAGCCGTACAGGGGGTGAAGATCAGCCCCAGCATTTT. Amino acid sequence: CASSRTGGEDQPQHF.

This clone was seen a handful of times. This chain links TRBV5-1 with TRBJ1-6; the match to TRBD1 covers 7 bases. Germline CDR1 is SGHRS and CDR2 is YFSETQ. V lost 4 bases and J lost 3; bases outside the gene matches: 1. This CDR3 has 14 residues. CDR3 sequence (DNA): TGCGCCAGCAGCCCAGGGGGCTATAATTCACCCCTCCACTTT. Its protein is CASSPGGYNSPLHF. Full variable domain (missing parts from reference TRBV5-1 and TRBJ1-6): KAGVTQTPRYLIKTRGQQVTLSCSPISGHRSVSWYQQTPGQGLQFLFEYFSETQRNKGNFPGRFSGRQFSNSRSEMNVSTLELGDSALYLCASSPGGYNSPLHFGNGTRLTVT.

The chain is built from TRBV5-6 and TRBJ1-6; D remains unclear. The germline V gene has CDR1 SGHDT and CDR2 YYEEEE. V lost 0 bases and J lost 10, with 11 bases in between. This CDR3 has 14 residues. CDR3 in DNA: TGTGCCAGCAGCTTGGACCGGAAAAGGTCACCCCTCCACTTT. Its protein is CASSLDRKRSPLHF.

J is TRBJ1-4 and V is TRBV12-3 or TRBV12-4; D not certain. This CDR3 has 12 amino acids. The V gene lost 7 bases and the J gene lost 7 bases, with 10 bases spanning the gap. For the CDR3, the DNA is TGTGCCAGCACCTCTGCTGGTGAAAAACTGTTTTTT. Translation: CASTSAGEKLFF.

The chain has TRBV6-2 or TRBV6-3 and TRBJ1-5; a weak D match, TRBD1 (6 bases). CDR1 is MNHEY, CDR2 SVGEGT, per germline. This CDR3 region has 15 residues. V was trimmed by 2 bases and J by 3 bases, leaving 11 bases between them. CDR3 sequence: CASSYSRGNNQPQHF. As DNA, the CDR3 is TGTGCCAGCAGTTACAGTAGGGGGAACAATCAGCCCCAGCATTTT.

CDR3 sequence (DNA): TGTGCCACCAGTGGTTCGATGAGCGGAAACACAGATACGCAGTATTTT. Translation gives CATSGSMSGNTDTQYF. This rearrangement joins TRBV24-1 to TRBJ2-3, with a weak D call TRBD2 (5 bases). Per germline, CDR1 KGHDR and CDR2 SFDVKD. Trimming took 5 bases from V and 2 from J, leaving 16 bases between them. The CDR3 runs to 16 residues.

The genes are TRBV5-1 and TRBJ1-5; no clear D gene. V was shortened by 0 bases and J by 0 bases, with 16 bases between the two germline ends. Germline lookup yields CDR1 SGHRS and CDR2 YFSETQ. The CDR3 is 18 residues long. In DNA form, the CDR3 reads TGCGCCAGCAGCTTGGAAGGCCCACGTCATTATAGCAATCAGCCCCAGCATTTT. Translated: CASSLEGPRHYSNQPQHF.

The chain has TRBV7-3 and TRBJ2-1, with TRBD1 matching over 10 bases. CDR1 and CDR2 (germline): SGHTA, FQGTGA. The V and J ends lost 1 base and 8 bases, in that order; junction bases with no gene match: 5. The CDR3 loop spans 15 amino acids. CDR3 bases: TGTGCCAGCAGCTTAATTGCTGGGACAGGGGATGAGCAGTTCTTC. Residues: CASSLIAGTGDEQFF.

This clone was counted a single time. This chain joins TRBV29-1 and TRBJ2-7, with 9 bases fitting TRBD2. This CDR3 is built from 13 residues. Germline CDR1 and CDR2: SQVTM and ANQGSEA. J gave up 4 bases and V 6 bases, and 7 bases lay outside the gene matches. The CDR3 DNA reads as TGCAGCGTGGCGGGGGGGGTAGGGTACGAGCAGTACTTC. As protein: CSVAGGVGYEQYF.

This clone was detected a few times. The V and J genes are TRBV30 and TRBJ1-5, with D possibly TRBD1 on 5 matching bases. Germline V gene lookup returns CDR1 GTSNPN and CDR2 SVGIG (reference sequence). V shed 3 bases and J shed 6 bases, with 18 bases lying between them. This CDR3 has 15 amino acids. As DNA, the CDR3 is TGTGCCTGGAGGGACCGGGACGCCTTACTTCAGCCCCAGCATTTT. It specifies CAWRDRDALLQPQHF. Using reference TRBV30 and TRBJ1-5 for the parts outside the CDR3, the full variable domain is SQTIHQWPATLVQPVGSPLSLECTVEGTSNPNLYWYRQAAGRGLQLLFYSVGIGQISSEVPQNLSASRPQDRQFILSSKKLLLSDSGFYLCAWRDRDALLQPQHFGDGTRLSIL.

The CDR3, as DNA: TGTGCCAGCAGTGAAAGGGGGAGGACTTTTAGCAATCAGCCCCAGCATTTT. Translating gives CASSERGRTFSNQPQHF. The V gene is TRBV6-1, the J gene TRBJ1-5, with D possibly being TRBD1 (6 bases). Trimming cost V 2 bases and J 0 bases, with 14 bases left between them. The germline gives CDR1 MNHNS, CDR2 SASEGT. The length of the CDR3 is 17 residues.

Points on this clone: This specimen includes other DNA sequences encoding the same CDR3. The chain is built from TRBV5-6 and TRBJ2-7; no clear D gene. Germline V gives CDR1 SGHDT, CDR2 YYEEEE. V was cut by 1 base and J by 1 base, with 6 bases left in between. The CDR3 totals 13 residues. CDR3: CASSLWVSYEQYF. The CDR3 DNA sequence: TGTGCCAGCAGCTTGTGGGTGTCCTACGAGCAGTACTTC.

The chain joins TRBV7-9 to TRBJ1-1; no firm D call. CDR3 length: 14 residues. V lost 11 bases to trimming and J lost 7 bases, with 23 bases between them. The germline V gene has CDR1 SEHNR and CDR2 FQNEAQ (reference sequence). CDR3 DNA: TGTGCCTCATCTCGGGTCGGGGAACACGGTGAAGCTTTCTTT. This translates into CASSRVGEHGEAFF.

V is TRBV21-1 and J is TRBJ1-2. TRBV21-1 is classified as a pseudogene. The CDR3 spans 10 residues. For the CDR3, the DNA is TGCGTGGATTGGGGATGTGGCTACACCTTC. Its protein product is CVDWGCGYTF.

The CDR3 loop is CAISPSGELPTGEQYF. The CDR3 DNA reads as TGTGCCATCAGTCCTAGCGGGGAGCTACCAACCGGCGAGCAGTACTTC. The gene calls are TRBV10-3 and TRBJ2-7; 9 bases are a match to TRBD2. J gave up 6 bases and V 5 bases, and 14 bases lay outside the gene matches. CDR1 is ENHRY, CDR2 SYGVKD, per germline. The CDR3 is made up of 16 amino acids.

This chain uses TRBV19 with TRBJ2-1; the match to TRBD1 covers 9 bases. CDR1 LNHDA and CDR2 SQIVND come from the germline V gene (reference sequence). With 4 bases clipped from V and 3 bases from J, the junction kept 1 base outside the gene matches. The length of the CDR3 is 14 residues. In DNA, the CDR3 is TGTGCCAGTAGTAGACAGGGGGACTACAATGAGCAGTTCTTC. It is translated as CASSRQGDYNEQFF.

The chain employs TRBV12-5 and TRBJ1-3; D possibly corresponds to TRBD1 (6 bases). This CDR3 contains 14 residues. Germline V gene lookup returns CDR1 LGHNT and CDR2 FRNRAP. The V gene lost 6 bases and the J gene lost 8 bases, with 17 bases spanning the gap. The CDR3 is CASGRGASGDTIYF. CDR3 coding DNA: TGTGCTAGTGGAAGGGGGGCCTCCGGTGACACCATATATTTT.

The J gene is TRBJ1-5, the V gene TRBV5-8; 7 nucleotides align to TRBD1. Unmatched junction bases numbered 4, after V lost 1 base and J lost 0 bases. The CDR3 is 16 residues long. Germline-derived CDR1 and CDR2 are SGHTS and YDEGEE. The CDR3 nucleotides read TGTGCCAGCAGCTTGACAGGGGACTATAGCAATCAGCCCCAGCATTTT. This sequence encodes CASSLTGDYSNQPQHF.

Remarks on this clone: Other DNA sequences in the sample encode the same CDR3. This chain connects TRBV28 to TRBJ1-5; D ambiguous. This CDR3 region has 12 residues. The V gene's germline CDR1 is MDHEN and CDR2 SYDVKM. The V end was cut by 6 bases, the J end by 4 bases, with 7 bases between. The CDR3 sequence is CASRTSNQPQHF. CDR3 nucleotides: TGTGCCAGCAGAACATCTAATCAGCCCCAGCATTTT.

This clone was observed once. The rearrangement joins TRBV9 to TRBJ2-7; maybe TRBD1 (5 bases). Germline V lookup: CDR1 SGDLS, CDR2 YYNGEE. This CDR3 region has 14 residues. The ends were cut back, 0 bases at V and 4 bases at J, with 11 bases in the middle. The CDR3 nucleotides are TGTGCCAGCAGCGTAGCTGTAGGGGTTTACGAGCAGTACTTC. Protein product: CASSVAVGVYEQYF.

In nucleotides, the CDR3 is TGTGCCAGCAGCGCCGTTCCGGGGGGGGCCGGGGAGCTGTTTTTT. Translating it yields CASSAVPGGAGELFF. This chain links TRBV9 with TRBJ2-2; 8 nucleotides line up with TRBD2. The V segment lost 3 bases and the J segment 6 bases; nucleotides outside the gene matches: 7. CDR3 size: 15 residues. CDR1 is SGDLS, CDR2 YYNGEE, per germline.